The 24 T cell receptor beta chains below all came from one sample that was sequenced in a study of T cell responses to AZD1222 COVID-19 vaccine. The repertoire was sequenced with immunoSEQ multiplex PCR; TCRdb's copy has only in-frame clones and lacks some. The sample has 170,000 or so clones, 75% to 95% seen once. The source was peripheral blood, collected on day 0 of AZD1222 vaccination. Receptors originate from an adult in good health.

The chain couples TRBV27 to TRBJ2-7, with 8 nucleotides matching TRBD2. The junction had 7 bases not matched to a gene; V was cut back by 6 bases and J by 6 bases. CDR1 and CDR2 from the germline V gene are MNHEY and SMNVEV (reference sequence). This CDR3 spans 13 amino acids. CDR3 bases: TGTGCCAGCAGGGGACTAGTCTATTCCGAGCAGTACTTC. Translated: CASRGLVYSEQYF.

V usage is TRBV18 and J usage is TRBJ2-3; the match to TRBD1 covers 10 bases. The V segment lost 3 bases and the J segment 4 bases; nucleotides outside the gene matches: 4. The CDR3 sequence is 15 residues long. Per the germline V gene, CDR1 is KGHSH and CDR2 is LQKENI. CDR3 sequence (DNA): TGTGCCAGCTCACCGGGACAGGGGTCCCCAGATACGCAGTATTTT. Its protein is CASSPGQGSPDTQYF.

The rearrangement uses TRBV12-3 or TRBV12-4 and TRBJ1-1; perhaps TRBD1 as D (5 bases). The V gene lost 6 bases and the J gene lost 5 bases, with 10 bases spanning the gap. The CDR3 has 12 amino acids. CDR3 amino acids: CASSPGGTEAFF. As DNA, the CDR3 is TGTGCCAGCAGCCCCGGGGGGACTGAAGCTTTCTTT.

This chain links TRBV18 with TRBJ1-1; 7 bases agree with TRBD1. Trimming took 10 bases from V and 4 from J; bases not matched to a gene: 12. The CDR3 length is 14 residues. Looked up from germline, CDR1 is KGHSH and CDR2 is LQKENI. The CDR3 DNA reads TGTGCCACACTGGGTACAGGGGCCTTCACTGAAGCTTTCTTT. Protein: CATLGTGAFTEAFF.

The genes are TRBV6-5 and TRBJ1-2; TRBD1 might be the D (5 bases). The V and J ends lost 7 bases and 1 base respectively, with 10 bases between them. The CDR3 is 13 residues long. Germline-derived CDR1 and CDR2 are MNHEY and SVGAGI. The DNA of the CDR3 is TGTGCCAGCATGGGGGGGGTTAACTATGGCTACACCTTC. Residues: CASMGGVNYGYTF.

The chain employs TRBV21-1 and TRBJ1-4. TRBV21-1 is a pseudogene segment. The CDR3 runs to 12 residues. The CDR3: CASSRGCEKLFF. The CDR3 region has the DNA TGTGCCAGCAGCAGGGGTTGCGAAAAACTGTTTTTT.

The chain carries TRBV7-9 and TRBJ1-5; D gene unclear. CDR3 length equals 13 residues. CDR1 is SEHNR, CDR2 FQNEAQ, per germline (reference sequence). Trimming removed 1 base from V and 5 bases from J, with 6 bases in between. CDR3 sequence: CASSLGQHQPQHF. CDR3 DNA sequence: TGTGCCAGCAGCTTAGGGCAACATCAGCCCCAGCATTTT.

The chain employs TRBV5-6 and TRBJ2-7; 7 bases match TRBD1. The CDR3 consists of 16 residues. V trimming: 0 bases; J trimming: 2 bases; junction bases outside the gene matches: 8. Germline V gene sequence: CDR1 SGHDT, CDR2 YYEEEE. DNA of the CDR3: TGTGCCAGCAGCTTGGCGATGACAGGGAGCACCTACGAGCAGTACTTC. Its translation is CASSLAMTGSTYEQYF.

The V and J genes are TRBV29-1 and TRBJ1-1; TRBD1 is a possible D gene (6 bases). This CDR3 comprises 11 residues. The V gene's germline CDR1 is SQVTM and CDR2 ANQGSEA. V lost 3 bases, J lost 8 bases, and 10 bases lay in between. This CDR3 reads CSVEGGREAFF. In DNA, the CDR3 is TGCAGCGTTGAGGGGGGCAGGGAAGCTTTCTTT. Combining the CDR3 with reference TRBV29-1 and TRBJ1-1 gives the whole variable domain SAVISQKPSRDICQRGTSLTIQCQVDSQVTMMFWYRQQPGQSLTLIATANQGSEATYESGFVIDKFPISRPNLTFSTLTVSNMSPEDSSIYLCSVEGGREAFFGQGTRLTVV.

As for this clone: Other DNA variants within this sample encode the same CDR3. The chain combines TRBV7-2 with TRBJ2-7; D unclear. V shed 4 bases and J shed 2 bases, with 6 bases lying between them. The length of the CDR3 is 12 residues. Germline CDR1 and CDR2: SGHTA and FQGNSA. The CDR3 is CASSSPTYEQYF. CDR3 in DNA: TGTGCCAGCAGCTCCCCAACCTACGAGCAGTACTTC. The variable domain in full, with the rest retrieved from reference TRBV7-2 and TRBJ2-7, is GAGVSQSPSNKVTEKGKDVELRCDPISGHTALYWYRQSLGQGLEFLIYFQGNSAPDKSGLPSDRFSAERTGGSVSTLTIQRTQQEDSAVYLCASSSPTYEQYFGPGTRLTVT.

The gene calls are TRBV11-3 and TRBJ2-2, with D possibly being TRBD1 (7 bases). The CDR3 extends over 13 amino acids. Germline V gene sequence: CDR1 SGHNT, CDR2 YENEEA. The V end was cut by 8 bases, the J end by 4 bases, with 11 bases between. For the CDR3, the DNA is TGTGCCAGCCAGGGGGGTATCACCGGGGAGCTGTTTTTT. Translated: CASQGGITGELFF.

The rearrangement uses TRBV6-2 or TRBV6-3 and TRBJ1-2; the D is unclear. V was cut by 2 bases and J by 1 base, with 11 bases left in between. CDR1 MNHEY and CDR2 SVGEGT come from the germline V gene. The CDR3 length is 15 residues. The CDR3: CASSYGGENNYGYTF. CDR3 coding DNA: TGTGCCAGCAGTTACGGCGGTGAGAATAACTATGGCTACACCTTC.

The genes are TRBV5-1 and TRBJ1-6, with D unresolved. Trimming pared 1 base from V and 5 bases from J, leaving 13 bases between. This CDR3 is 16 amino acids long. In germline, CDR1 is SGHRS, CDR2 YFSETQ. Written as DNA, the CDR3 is TGCGCCAGCAGCTTGTGGGCAGGCTTAAATAATTCACCCCTCCACTTT. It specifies CASSLWAGLNNSPLHF.

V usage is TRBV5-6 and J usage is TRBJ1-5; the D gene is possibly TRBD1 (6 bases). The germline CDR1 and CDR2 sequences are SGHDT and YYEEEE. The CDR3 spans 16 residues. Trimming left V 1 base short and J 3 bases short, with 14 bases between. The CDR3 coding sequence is TGTGCCAGCAGCTTGTTTACAGGGAGGGACAATCAGCCCCAGCATTTT. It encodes CASSLFTGRDNQPQHF. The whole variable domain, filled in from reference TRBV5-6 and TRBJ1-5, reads DAGVTQSPTHLIKTRGQQVTLRCSPKSGHDTVSWYQQALGQGPQFIFQYYEEEERQRGNFPDRFSGHQFPNYSSELNVNALLLGDSALYLCASSLFTGRDNQPQHFGDGTRLSIL.

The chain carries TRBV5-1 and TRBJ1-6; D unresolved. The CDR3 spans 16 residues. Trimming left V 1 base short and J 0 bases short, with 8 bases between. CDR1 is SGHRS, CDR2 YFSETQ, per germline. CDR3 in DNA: TGCGCCAGCAGCTTGACAGCTAGCTCCTATAATTCACCCCTCCACTTT. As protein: CASSLTASSYNSPLHF.

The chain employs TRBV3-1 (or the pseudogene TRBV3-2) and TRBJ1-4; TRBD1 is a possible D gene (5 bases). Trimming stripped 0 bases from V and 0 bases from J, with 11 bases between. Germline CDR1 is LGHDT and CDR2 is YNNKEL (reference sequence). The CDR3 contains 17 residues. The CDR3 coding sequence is TGTGCCAGCAGCCAAGACATGGCGGGGGCAACTAATGAAAAACTGTTTTTT. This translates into CASSQDMAGATNEKLFF.

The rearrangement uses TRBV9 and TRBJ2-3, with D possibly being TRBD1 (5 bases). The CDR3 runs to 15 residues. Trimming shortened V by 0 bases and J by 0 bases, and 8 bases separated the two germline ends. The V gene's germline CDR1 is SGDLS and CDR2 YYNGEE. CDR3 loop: CASSVDGASTDTQYF. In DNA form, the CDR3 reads TGTGCCAGCAGCGTAGATGGGGCTAGCACAGATACGCAGTATTTT.

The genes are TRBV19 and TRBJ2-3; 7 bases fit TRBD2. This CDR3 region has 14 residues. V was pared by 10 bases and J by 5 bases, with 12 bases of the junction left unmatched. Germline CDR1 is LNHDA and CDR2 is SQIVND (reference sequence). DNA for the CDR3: TGTGCCACCCAAGGGACGGGGGGTGGAGATACGCAGTATTTT. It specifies CATQGTGGGDTQYF.

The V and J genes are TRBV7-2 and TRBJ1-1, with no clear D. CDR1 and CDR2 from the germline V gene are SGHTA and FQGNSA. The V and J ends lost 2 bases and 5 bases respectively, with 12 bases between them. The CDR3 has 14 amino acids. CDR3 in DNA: TGTGCCAGCAGCTTATTGGGAGTCAGGACTGAAGCTTTCTTT. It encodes CASSLLGVRTEAFF.

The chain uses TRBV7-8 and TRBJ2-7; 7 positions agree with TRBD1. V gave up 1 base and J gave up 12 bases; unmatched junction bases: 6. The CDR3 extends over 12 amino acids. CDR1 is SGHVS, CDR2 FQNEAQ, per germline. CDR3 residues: CASSLDRGPSYF. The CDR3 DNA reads TGTGCCAGCAGCTTAGACAGGGGCCCATCGTACTTC.

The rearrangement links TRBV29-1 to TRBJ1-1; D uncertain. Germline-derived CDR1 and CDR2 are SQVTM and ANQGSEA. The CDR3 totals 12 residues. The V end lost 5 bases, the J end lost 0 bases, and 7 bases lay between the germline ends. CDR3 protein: CSVHSLNTEAFF. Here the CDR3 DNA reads TGCAGCGTTCACAGCCTGAACACTGAAGCTTTCTTT.

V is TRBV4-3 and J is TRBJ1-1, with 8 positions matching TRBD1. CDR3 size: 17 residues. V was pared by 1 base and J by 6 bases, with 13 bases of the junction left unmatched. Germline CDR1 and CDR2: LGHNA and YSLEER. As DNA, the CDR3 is TGCGCCAGCAGCCAAGGGGTGACAGGGGTCCGGGATGCTGAAGCTTTCTTT. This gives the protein CASSQGVTGVRDAEAFF.

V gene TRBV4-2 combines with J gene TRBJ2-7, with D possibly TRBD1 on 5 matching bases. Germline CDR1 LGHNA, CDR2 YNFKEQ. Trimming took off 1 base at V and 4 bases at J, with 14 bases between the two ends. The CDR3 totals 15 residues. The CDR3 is CASSQVGPKGYEQYF. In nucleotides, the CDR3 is TGTGCCAGCAGCCAAGTAGGACCGAAGGGGTACGAGCAGTACTTC.

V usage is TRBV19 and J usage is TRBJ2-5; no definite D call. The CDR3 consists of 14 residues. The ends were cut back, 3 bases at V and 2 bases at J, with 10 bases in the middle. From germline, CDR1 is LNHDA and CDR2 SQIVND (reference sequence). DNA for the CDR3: TGTGCCAGTAGTATGTCGTCAGCACAAGAGACCCAGTACTTC. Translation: CASSMSSAQETQYF.